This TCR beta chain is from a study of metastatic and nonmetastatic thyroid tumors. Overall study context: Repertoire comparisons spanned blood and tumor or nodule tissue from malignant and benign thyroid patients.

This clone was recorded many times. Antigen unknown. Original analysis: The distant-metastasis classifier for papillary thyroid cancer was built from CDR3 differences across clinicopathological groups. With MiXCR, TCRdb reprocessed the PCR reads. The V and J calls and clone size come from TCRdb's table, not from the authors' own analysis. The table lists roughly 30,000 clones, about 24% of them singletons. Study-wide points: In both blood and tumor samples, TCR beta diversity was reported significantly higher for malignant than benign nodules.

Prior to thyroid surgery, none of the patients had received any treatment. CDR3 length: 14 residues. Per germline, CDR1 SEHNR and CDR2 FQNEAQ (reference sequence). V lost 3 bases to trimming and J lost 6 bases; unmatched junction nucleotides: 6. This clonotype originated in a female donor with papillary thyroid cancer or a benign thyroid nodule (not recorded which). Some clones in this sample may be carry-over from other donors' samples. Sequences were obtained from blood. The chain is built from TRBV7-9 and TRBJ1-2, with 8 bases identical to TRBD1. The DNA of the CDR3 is TGTGCCAGCAGCTTCAGGGACAGGAAGAATGGCTACACCTTC. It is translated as CASSFRDRKNGYTF.